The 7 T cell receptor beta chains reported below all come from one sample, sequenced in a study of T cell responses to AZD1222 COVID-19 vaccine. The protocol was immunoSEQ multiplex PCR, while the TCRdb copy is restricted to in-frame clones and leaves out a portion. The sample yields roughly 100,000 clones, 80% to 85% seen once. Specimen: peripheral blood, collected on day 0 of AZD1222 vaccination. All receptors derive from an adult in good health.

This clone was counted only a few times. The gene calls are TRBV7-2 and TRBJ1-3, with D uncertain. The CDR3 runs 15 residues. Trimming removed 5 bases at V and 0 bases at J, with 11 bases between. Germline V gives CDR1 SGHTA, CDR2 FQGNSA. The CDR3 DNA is TGTGCCAGCAGCCTAATCGTAGCCTCTGGAAACACCATATATTTT. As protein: CASSLIVASGNTIYF.

The CDR3 DNA is TGTGCCACCAGCAGGGGACTAGCGATCACCGGGGAGCTGTTTTTT. It codes for CATSRGLAITGELFF. The chain joins TRBV15 to TRBJ2-2; 10 bases are shared with TRBD2. The ends lost 3 bases at V and 4 bases at J; junction bases unmatched: 2. Germline loops: CDR1 LNHNV, CDR2 YYDKDF (reference sequence). The CDR3 covers 15 residues.

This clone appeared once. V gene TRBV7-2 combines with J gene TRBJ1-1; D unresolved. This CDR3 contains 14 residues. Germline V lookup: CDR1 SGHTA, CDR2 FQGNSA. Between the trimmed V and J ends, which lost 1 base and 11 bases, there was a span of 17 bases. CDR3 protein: CASSLEYGRSGAFF. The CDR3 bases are TGTGCCAGCAGCTTAGAATATGGTAGGAGCGGGGCTTTCTTT.

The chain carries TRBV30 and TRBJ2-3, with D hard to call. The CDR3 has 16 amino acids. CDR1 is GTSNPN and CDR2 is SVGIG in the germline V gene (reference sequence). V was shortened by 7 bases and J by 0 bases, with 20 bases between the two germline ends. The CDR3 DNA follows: TGTGCCTCCCAATTAGTTGTGGCGGCTAGCACAGATACGCAGTATTTT. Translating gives CASQLVVAASTDTQYF.

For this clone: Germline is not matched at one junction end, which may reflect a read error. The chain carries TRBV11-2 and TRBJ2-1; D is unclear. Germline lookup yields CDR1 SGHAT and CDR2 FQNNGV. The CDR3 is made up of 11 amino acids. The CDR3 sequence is CASSATGFQIF. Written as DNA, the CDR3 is TGTGCCAGCAGCGCTACCGGTTTTCAGATCTTC.

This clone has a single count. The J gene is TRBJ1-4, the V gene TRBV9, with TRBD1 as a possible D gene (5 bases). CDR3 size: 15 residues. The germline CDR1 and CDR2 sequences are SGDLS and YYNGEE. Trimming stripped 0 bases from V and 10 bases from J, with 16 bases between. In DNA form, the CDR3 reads TGTGCCAGCAGCGTAGGTACAGGAGGTTCGGCAAAACTGTTTTTT. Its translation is CASSVGTGGSAKLFF. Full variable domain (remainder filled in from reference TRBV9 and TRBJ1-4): DSGVTQTPKHLITATGQRVTLRCSPRSGDLSVYWYQQSLDQGLQFLIQYYNGEERAKGNILERFSAQQFPDLHSELNLSSLELGDSALYFCASSVGTGGSAKLFFGSGTQLSVL.

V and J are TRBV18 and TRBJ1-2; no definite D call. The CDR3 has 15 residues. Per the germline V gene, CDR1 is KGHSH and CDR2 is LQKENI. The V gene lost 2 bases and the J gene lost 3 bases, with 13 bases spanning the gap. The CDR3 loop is CASSPGLGEDYGYTF. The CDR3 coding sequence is TGTGCCAGCTCACCAGGGCTGGGAGAGGACTATGGCTACACCTTC.